This T cell receptor (beta chain) was obtained from a study of cytomegalovirus exposure and HLA in healthy donors. Findings of the study overall: The study designated roughly 160 TCR beta chains cytomegalovirus-associated. Later analysis reportedly placed an Asian-associated ancestry cluster below the approximately 730-donor mean in N-insertions.

Germline lookup yields CDR1 ENHRY and CDR2 SYGVKD. V lost 5 bases and J lost 1, with 5 bases in between. The CDR3 is 12 residues long. It was with 60 Vbeta and 13 Jbeta primers that the PCR ran. Generated by immunoSEQ multiplex PCR, the TCRdb table keeps only in-frame clones and is missing some. The data hold 210,000 or so clones, with 75% to 85% observed a single time. Notes on this clone: Its antigen is still unknown.

The chain recombines TRBV10-3 with TRBJ1-2; D is undetermined. This TCR came from a girl between 5 and 17 years old in good health and CMV-seronegative. The sequencing input was PBMCs. CDR3 residues: CAISQDNYGYTF. The CDR3 region has the DNA TGTGCCATCAGTCAGGATAACTATGGCTACACCTTC.